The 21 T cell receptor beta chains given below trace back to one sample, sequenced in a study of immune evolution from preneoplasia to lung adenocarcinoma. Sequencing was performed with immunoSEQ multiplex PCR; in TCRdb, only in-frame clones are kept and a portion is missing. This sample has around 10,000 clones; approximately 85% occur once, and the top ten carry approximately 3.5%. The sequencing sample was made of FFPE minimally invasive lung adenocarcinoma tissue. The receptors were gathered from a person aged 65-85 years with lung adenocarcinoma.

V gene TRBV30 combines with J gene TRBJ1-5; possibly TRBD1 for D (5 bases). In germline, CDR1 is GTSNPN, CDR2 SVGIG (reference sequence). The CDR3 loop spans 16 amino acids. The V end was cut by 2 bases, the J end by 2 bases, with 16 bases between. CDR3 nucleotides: TGTGCCTGGAGTCCCCGGGGTAGGGGTGGCAATCAGCCCCAGCATTTT. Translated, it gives CAWSPRGRGGNQPQHF.

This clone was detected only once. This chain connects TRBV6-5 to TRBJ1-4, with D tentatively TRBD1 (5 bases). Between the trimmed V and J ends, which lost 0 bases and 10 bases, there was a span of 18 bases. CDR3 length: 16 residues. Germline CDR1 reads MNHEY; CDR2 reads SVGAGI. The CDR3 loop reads CASSYSPQVGPGKLFF. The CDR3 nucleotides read TGTGCCAGCAGTTACTCCCCCCAGGTGGGACCGGGAAAACTGTTTTTT.

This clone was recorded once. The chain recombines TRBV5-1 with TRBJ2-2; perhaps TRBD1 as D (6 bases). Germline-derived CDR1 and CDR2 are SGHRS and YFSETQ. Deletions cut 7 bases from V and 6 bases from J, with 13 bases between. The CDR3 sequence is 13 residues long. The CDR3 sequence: CASGQGNSGELFF. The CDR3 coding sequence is TGCGCCAGCGGGCAGGGGAATTCCGGGGAGCTGTTTTTT.

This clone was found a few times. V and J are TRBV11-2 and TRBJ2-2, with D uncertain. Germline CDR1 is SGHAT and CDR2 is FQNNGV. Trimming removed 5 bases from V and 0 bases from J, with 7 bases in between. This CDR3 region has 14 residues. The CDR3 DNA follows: TGTGCCAGCAGCGAGGCCTCGAACACCGGGGAGCTGTTTTTT. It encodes CASSEASNTGELFF. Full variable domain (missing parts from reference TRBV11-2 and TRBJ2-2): EAGVAQSPRYKIIEKRQSVAFWCNPISGHATLYWYQQILGQGPKLLIQFQNNGVVDDSQLPKDRFSAERLKGVDSTLKIQPAKLEDSAVYLCASSEASNTGELFFGEGSRLTVL.

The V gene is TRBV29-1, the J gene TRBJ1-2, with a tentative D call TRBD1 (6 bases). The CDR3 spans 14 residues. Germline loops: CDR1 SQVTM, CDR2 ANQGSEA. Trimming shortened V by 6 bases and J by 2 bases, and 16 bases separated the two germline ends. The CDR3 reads CSVRPGESNYGYTF. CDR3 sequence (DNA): TGCAGCGTCCGCCCAGGGGAGTCGAACTATGGCTACACCTTC.

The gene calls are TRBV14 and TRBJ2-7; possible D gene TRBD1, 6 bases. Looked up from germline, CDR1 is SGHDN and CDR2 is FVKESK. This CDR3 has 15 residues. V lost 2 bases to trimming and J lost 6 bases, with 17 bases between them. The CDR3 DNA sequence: TGTGCCAGCAGCCAATATTCAGGGGCGATGAGCGAGCAGTACTTC. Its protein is CASSQYSGAMSEQYF. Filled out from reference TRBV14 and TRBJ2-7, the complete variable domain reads EAGVTQFPSHSVIEKGQTVTLRCDPISGHDNLYWYRRVMGKEIKFLLHFVKESKQDESGMPNNRFLAERTGGTYSTLKVQPAELEDSGVYFCASSQYSGAMSEQYFGPGTRLTVT.

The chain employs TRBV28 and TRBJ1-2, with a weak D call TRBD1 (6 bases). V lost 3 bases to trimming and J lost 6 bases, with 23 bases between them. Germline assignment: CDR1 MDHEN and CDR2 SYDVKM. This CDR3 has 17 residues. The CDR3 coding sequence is TGTGCCAGCAGTTTTCCCTCGTGGGGGCAGGGTTCGAATGGCTACACCTTC. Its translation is CASSFPSWGQGSNGYTF.

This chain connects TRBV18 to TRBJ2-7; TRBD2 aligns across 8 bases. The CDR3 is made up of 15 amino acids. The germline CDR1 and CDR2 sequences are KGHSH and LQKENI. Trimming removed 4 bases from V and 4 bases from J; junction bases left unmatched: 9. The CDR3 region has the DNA TGTGCCAGCTCACTAGGACTAGCTTCGGGATACGAGCAGTACTTC. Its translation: CASSLGLASGYEQYF.

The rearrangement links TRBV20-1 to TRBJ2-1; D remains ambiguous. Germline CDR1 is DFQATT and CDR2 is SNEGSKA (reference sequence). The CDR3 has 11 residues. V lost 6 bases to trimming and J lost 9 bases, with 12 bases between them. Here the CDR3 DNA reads TGCAGTGCGAAGACTGGTTTTGAGCAGTTCTTC. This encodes CSAKTGFEQFF.

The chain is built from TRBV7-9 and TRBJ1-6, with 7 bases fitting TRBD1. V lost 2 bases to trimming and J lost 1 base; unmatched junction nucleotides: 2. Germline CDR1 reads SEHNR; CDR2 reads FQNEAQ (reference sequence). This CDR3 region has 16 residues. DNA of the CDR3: TGTGCCAGCAGCTTATTGACAGGGTCCTATAATTCACCCCTCCACTTT. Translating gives CASSLLTGSYNSPLHF.

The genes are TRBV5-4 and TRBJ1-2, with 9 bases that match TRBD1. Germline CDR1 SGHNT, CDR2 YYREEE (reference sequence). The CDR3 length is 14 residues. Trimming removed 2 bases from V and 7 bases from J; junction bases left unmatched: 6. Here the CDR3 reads CASSLQDRGSGYTF. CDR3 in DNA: TGTGCCAGCAGCTTACAGGACAGGGGAAGTGGCTACACCTTC.

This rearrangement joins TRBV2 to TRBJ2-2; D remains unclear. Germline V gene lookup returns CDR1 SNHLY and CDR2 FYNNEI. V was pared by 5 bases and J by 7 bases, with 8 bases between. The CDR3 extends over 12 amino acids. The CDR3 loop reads CASSPDRGELFF. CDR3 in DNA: TGTGCCAGCAGTCCGGACCGCGGGGAGCTGTTTTTT. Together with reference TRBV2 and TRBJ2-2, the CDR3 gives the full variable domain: EPEVTQTPSHQVTQMGQEVILRCVPISNHLYFYWYRQILGQKVEFLVSFYNNEISEKSEIFDDQFSVERPDGSNFTLKIRSTKLEDSAMYFCASSPDRGELFFGEGSRLTVL.

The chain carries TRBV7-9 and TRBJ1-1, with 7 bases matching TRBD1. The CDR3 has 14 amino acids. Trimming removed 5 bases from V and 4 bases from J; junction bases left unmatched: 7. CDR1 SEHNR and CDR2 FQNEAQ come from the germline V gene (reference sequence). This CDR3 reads CASSPQGGRTEAFF. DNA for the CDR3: TGTGCCAGCAGCCCGCAGGGGGGCCGCACTGAAGCTTTCTTT.

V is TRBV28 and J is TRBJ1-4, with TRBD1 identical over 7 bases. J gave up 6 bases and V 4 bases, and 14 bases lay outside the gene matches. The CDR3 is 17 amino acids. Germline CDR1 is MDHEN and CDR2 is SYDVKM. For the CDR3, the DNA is TGTGCCAGCAGTTCTCCCCGTGATCCCCAGGGGGATGAAAAACTGTTTTTT. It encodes CASSSPRDPQGDEKLFF.

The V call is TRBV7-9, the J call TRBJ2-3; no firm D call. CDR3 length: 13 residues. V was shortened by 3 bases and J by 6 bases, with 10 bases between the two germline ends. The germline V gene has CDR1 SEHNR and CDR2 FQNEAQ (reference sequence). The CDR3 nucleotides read TGTGCCAGCAGCTTCTCCCTTTCGGATACGCAGTATTTT. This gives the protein CASSFSLSDTQYF.

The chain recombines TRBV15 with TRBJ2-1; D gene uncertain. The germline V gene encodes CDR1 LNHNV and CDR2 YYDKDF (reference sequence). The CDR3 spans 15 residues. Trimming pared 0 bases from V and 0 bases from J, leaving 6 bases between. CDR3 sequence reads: CATSRDPDSYNEQFF. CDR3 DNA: TGTGCCACCAGCAGAGATCCGGACTCCTACAATGAGCAGTTCTTC.

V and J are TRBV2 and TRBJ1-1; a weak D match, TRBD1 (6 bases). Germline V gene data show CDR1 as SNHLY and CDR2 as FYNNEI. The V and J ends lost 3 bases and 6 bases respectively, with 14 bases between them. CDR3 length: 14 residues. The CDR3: CASSDIRGVSEAFF. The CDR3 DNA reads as TGTGCCAGCAGTGATATTAGGGGGGTCTCTGAAGCTTTCTTT. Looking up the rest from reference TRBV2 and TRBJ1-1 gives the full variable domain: EPEVTQTPSHQVTQMGQEVILRCVPISNHLYFYWYRQILGQKVEFLVSFYNNEISEKSEIFDDQFSVERPDGSNFTLKIRSTKLEDSAMYFCASSDIRGVSEAFFGQGTRLTVV.

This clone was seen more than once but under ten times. CDR3 nucleotide sequence: TGTGCCAGCAGTCCTCAAAGAACCTCACAGGGGGCCCAGTACTTC. Translated: CASSPQRTSQGAQYF. The chain recombines TRBV27 with TRBJ2-5; 8 bases align to TRBD1. After removal of 5 bases from V and 9 bases from J, the junction contained 14 bases not matched to a gene. Looked up from germline, CDR1 is MNHEY and CDR2 is SMNVEV (reference sequence). The CDR3 length is 15 residues.

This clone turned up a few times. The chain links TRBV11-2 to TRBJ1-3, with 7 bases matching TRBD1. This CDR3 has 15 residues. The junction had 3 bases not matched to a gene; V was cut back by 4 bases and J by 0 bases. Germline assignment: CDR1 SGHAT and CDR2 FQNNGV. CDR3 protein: CASSWTGYSGNTIYF. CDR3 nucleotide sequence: TGTGCCAGCAGCTGGACAGGATACTCTGGAAACACCATATATTTT.

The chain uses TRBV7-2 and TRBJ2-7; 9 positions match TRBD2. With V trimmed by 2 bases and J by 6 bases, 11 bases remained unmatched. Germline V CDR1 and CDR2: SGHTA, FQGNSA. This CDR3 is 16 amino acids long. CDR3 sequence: CASSLSVGSGSTEQYF. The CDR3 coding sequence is TGTGCCAGCAGCTTATCCGTTGGTAGCGGGAGTACCGAGCAGTACTTC.

The CDR3: CASSTEGVYNSPLHF. The CDR3 DNA sequence: TGTGCCAGCAGTACCGAGGGGGTGTATAATTCACCCCTCCACTTT. The chain recombines TRBV28 with TRBJ1-6; TRBD1 is a possible D gene (6 bases). Looked up from germline, CDR1 is MDHEN and CDR2 is SYDVKM. This CDR3 is built from 15 residues. Trimming removed 5 bases from V and 4 bases from J, with 12 bases in between.